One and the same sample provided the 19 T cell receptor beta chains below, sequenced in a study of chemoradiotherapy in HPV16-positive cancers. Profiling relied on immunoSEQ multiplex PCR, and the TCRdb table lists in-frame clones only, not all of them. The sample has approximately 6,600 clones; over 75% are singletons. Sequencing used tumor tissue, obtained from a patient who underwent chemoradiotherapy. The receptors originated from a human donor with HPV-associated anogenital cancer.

CDR3 loop: CASTFTTGSEQYF. The CDR3 bases are TGTGCCAGCACCTTCACGACAGGGTCCGAGCAGTACTTC. The rearrangement uses TRBV11-2 and TRBJ2-7; 7 nucleotides match TRBD1. Per the germline V gene, CDR1 is SGHAT and CDR2 is FQNNGV. The CDR3 contains 13 residues. V shed 7 bases and J 6 bases; nucleotides not matched to a gene: 9.

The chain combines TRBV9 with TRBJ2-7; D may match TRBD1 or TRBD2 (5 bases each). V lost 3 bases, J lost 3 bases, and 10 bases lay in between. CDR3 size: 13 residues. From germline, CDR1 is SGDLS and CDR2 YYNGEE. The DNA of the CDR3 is TGTGCCAGCAGCGCGGGACCACGCTACGAGCAGTACTTC. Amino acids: CASSAGPRYEQYF.

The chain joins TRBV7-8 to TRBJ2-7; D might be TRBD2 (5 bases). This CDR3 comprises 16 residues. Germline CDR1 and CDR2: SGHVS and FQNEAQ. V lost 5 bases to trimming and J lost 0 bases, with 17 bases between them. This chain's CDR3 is CASSATPPAGSYEQYF. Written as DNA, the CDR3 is TGTGCCAGCAGCGCTACACCTCCGGCGGGCTCCTACGAGCAGTACTTC.

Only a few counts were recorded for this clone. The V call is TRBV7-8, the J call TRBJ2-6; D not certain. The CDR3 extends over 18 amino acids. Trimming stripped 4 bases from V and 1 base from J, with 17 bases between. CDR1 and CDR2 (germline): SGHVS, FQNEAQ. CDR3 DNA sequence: TGTGCCAGCAGCTCGCGAGATAGCCGGGCTTCTGGGGCCAACGTCCTGACTTTC. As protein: CASSSRDSRASGANVLTF.

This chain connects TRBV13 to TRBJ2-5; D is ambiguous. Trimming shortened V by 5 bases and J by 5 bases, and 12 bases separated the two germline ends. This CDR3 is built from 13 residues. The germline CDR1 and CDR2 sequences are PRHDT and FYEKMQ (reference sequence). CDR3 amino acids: CASSVGSEETQYF. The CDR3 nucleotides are TGTGCCAGCAGCGTCGGATCTGAGGAGACCCAGTACTTC.

The CDR3 DNA reads TGTGCCAGCAGCCGGCTATTTACCCTCCCCGAGACCCAGTACTTC. This gives the protein CASSRLFTLPETQYF. The genes are TRBV14 and TRBJ2-5; D is undetermined. Germline-derived CDR1 and CDR2 are SGHDN and FVKESK. The V and J ends lost 4 bases and 5 bases respectively, with 17 bases between them. This CDR3 comprises 15 residues.

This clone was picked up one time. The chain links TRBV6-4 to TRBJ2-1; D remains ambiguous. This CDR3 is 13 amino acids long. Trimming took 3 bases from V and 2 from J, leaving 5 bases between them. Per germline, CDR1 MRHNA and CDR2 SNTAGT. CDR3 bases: TGTGCCAGCAGTGAGTATGCCTACAATGAGCAGTTCTTC. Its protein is CASSEYAYNEQFF.

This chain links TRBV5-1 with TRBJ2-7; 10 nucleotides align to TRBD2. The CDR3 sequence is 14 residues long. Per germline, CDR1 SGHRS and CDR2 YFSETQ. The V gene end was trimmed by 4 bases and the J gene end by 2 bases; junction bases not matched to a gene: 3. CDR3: CASSPSGSAYEQYF. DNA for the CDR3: TGCGCCAGCAGCCCTAGCGGGAGTGCCTACGAGCAGTACTTC.

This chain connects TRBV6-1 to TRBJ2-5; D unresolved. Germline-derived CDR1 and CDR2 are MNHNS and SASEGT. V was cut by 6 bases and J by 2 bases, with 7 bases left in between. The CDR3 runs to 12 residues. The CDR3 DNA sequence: TGTGCCAGCAGATTCTGGCAAGAGACCCAGTACTTC. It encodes CASRFWQETQYF.

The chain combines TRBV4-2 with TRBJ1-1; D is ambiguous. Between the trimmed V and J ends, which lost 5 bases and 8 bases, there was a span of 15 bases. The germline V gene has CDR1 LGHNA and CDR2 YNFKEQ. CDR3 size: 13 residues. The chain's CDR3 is CASSYAVGSEAFF. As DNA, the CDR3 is TGTGCCAGCAGCTACGCAGTTGGGTCCGAAGCTTTCTTT.

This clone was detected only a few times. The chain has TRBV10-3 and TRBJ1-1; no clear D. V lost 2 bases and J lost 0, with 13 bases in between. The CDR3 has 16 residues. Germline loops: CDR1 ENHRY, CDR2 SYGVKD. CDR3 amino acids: CAISEDLLAVNTEAFF. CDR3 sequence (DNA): TGTGCCATCAGTGAGGACCTGCTTGCGGTGAACACTGAAGCTTTCTTT.

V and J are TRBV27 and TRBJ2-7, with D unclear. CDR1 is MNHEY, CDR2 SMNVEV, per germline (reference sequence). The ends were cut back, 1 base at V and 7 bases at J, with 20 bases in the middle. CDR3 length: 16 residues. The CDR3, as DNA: TGTGCCAGCAGTTTATTTTCGGCTCAGTTTGAGCGAGAGCAGTACTTC. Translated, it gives CASSLFSAQFEREQYF.

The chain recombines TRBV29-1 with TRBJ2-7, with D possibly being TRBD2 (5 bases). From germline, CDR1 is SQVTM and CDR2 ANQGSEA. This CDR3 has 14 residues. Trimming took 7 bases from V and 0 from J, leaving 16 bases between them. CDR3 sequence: CSARRTVSSYEQYF. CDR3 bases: TGCAGCGCCAGGAGGACGGTGAGCTCCTACGAGCAGTACTTC.

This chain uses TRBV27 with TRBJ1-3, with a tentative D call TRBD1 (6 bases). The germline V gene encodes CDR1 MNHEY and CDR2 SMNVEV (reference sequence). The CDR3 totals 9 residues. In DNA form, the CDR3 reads TGTGCAGGGGGGGGTACCATATATTTT. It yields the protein CAGGGTIYF.

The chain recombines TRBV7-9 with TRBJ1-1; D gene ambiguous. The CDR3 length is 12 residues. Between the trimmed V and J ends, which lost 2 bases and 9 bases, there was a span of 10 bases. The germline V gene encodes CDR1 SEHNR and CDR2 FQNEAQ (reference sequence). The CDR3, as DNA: TGTGCCAGCAGCTTAAGGGAAGGAAAAGCTTTCTTT. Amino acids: CASSLREGKAFF.

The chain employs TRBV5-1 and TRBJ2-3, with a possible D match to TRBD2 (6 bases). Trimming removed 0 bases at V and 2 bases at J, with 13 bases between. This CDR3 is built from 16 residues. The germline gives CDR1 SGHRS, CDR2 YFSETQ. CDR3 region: CASSLDGSGVTDTQYF. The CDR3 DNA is TGCGCCAGCAGCTTGGATGGTAGCGGAGTCACAGATACGCAGTATTTT.

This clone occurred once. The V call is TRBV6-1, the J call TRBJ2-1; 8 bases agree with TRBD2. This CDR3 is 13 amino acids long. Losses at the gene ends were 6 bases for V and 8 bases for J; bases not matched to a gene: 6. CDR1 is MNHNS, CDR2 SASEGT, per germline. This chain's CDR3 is CASRAGGRDEQFF. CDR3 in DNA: TGTGCCAGCAGGGCGGGAGGAAGGGATGAGCAGTTCTTC.

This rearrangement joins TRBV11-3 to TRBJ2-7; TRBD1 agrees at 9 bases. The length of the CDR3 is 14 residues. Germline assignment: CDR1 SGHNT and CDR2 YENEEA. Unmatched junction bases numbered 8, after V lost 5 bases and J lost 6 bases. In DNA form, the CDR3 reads TGTGCCAGCAGCCCTCGGACAGGGGTGAGCGAGCAGTACTTC. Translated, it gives CASSPRTGVSEQYF. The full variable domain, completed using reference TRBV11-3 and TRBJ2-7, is EAGVVQSPRYKIIEKKQPVAFWCNPISGHNTLYWYLQNLGQGPELLIRYENEEAVDDSQLPKDRFSAERLKGVDSTLKIQPAELGDSAVYLCASSPRTGVSEQYFGPGTRLTVT.

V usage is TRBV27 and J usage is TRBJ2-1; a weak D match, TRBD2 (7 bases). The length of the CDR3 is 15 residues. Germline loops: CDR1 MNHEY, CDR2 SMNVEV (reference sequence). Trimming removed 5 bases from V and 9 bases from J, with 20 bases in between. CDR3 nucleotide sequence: TGTGCCAGCAGTCCCCAGGCGGGAGTAGGGGGTGAGCAGTTCTTC. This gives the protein CASSPQAGVGGEQFF.